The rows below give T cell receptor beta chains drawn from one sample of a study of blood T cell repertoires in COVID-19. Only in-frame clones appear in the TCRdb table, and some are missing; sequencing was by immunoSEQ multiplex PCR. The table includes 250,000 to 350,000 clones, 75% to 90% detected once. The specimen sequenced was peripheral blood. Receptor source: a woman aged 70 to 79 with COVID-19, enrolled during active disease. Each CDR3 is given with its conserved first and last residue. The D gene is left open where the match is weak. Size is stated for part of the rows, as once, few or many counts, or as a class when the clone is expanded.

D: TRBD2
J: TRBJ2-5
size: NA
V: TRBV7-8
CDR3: CASTRTAGIETQYF
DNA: TGTGCCAGCACCCGTACAGCGGGGATAGAGACCCAGTACTTC

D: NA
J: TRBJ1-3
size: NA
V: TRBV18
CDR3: CASSSSQLRNTIYF
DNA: TGTGCCAGCTCCTCGTCTCAGTTACGAAACACCATATATTTT

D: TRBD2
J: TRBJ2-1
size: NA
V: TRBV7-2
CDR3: CASTPRLAGETEQFF
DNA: TGTGCCAGCACCCCCCGCCTAGCGGGGGAGACTGAGCAGTTCTTC

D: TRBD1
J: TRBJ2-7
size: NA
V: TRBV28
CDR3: CASSRTGGAQYF
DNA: TGTGCCAGCAGTCGTACAGGGGGCGCGCAGTACTTC

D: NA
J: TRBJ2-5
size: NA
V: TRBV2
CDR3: CASSESLRGGGETQYF
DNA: TGTGCCAGCAGTGAATCCCTCAGGGGCGGGGGAGAGACCCAGTACTTC

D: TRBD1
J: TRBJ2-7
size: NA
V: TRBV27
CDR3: CASSRRGSSYEQYF
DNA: TGTGCCAGCTCCCGCAGGGGGAGCTCCTACGAGCAGTACTTC

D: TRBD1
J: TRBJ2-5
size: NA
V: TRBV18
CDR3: CASSRNPGQQETQYF
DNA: TGTGCCAGCTCCCGAAATCCGGGACAGCAAGAGACCCAGTACTTC

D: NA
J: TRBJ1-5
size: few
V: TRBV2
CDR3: CASSPPKRVVGLQPQHF
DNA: TGTGCCAGCAGTCCCCCCAAGCGGGTGGTGGGTTTACAGCCCCAGCATTTT

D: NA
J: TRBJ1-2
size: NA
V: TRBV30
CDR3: CAWSVSRGYGYTF
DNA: TGTGCCTGGAGTGTATCCAGGGGCTATGGCTACACCTTC

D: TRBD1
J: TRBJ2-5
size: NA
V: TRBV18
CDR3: CASSPDRGPEETQYF
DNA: TGTGCCAGCTCACCGGACAGGGGGCCGGAAGAGACCCAGTACTTC

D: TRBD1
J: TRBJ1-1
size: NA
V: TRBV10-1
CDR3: CASSGPGTGGPEAFF
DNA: TGCGCCAGCAGCGGTCCCGGGACAGGGGGACCTGAAGCTTTCTTT

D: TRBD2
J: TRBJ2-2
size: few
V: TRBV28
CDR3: CASIAGDGTGELFF
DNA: TGTGCCAGCATTGCGGGGGACGGCACCGGGGAGCTGTTTTTT

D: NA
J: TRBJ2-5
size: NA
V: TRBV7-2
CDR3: CASGRRRPSQGETQYF
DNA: TGTGCCAGCGGTCGTCGTCGACCTTCTCAGGGAGAGACCCAGTACTTC

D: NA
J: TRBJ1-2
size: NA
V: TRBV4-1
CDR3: CASSRGGNYGYTF
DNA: TGCGCCAGCAGCCGAGGGGGAAACTATGGCTACACCTTC

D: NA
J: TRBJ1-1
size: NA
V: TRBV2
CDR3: CASSEARGGNTEAFF
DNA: TGTGCCAGCAGTGAAGCGCGGGGGGGGAACACTGAAGCTTTCTTT

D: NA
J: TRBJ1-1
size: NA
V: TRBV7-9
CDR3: CASSLFGGSATEAFF
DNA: TGTGCCAGCAGCTTATTCGGGGGATCGGCCACTGAAGCTTTCTTT

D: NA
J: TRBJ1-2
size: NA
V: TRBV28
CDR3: CASSPSGGNYGYTF
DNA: TGTGCCAGCAGTCCGTCCGGGGGGAACTATGGCTACACCTTC

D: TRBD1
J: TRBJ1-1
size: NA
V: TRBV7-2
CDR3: CASSLAGGWNTEAFF
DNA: TGTGCCAGCAGCTTAGCAGGGGGCTGGAACACTGAAGCTTTCTTT

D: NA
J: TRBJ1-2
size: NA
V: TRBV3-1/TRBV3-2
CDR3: CASSPTVATDRNNYGYTF
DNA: TGTGCCAGCAGTCCTACCGTCGCTACTGACAGAAATAACTATGGCTACACCTTC

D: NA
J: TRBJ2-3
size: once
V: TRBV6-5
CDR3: CASRSSTDTQYF
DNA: TGTGCCAGCAGATCGAGCACAGATACGCAGTATTTT

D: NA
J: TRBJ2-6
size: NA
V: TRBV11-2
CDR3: CASTGWGPGANVLTF
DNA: TGTGCCAGCACCGGGTGGGGGCCTGGGGCCAACGTCCTGACTTTC

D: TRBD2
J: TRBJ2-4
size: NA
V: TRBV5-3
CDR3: CARLTSGGCKNIQYF
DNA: TGTGCCAGACTTACTAGCGGGGGGTGCAAAAACATTCAGTACTTC

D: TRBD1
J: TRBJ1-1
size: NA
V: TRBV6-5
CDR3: CASSYSTGGRTEAFF
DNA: TGTGCCAGCAGTTACTCAACAGGGGGCAGGACTGAAGCTTTCTTT

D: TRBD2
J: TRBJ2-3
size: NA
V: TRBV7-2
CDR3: CASSYRTSPSDTQYF
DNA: TGTGCCAGCAGCTACAGGACTAGCCCTTCAGATACGCAGTATTTT

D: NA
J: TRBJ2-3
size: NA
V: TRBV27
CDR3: CASSLNPSADTQYF
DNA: TGTGCCAGCAGTTTAAATCCTTCGGCAGATACGCAGTATTTT

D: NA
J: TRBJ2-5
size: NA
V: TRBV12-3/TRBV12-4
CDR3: CASSFRETQYF
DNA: TGTGCCAGCAGTTTCCGGGAGACCCAGTACTTC

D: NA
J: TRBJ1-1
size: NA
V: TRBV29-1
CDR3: CSVVAQGMNTEAFF
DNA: TGCAGCGTTGTAGCCCAGGGTATGAACACTGAAGCTTTCTTT

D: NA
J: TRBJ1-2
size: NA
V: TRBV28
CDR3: CASSQDHKGALLYGYTF
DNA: TGTGCCAGCAGTCAAGATCACAAGGGAGCCCTCCTCTATGGCTACACCTTC

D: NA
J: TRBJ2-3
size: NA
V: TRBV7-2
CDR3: CASSLGTSPGTDTQYF
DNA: TGTGCCAGCAGCTTAGGGACTTCTCCCGGCACAGATACGCAGTATTTT

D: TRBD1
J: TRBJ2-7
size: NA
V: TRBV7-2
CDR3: CASSITGGYEQYF
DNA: TGTGCCAGCAGCATAACAGGGGGCTACGAGCAGTACTTC

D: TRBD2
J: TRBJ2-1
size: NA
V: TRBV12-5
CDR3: CASASGERAQFF
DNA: TGTGCTAGTGCTAGCGGGGAAAGGGCGCAGTTCTTC

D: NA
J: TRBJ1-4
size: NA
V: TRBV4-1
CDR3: CASSQFRVNEKLFF
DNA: TGCGCCAGCAGCCAGTTCAGGGTGAATGAAAAACTGTTTTTT